This T cell receptor (beta chain) was recorded in a study of T cells in Graves' hyperthyroidism and ophthalmopathy (dated by TCRdb to between 2017 and 2020). For the study in its entirety: Peripheral blood samples were taken at initial diagnosis, before any treatment was given. A discovery cohort of about a hundred patients, 43 with Graves' ophthalmopathy and approximately 55 with stable Graves' hyperthyroidism, was used to find distinguishing TCR V-J signatures. Prospective prediction of ophthalmopathy was tested in an independent validation cohort consisting of 18 to 20 hyperthyroidism patients and some 17 patients who later progressed to ophthalmopathy. The approximately 98 discovery patients were randomly divided into training and test sets at a 7:3 ratio. In addition, the study compared T-cell repertoires in thyroid tissue and in blood from roughly 6 Graves' hyperthyroidism patients. After blood sampling, hyperthyroidism patients were treated with methimazole at a starting dose of 30 mg daily, and ophthalmopathy patients were treated with high-dose intravenous methylprednisolone. TCR Vbeta CDR3 sequencing of roughly 140 peripheral blood samples (around 45 ophthalmopathy, about 75 hyperthyroidism and roughly 17 progressor patients) is reported in the paper. General study outcomes and caveats: A 13 V-J signature model separated ophthalmopathy from stable hyperthyroidism, with about 88% sensitivity and roughly 81% specificity in cross-validation and 80%/75% in testing. Most expanded thyroid clonotypes (frequency above 0.001) were also found in blood, which suggests that blood repertoires may mirror thyroid immune responses. Sample size was not statistically predetermined, and blinding of investigators to group allocation was not performed. During validation, the model predicted progression to ophthalmopathy a median of about 5.9 months ahead of onset, with more than 55% sensitivity and less than 85% specificity.

This clonotype showed up many times. It has no known antigen specificity. Per-base qualities were not stored, and no clone one base away is much larger. Stable Graves' hyperthyroidism was defined as the absence of progression to ophthalmopathy over 18 months of follow-up. Hyperthyroidism patients were aged 18 to 65 years and newly diagnosed, with disease duration of less than 2 months. Patients with uncontrolled infections, other autoimmune diseases, pregnancy or lactation were excluded. Clinical symptoms, serum thyroxine and TRAb, thyroid ultrasound, and orbital computed tomography formed the basis for the diagnoses. PBMCs were separated from roughly 9.6 ml of fresh peripheral blood using Ficoll-Paque density gradient centrifugation. Trizol reagent was used to extract total RNA, and RNA quality was then checked on an Agilent 2100 Bioanalyzer. Amplification of TCR beta CDR3 regions was carried out from RNA transcripts. The TCR CDR3 was subjected to a first round of RT-PCR using the HTBI primer set and the Qiagen OneStep RT-PCR kit. Libraries were constructed in a second round of multiplex PCR, after which size selection and purification were performed. Libraries were sequenced paired-end with 100 bp reads on an Illumina HiSeq2000. Under the source paper's analysis protocol: Raw data were processed with SOAPnuke, discarding reads with adapters, uncalled bases, mean Phred below 15, or no exact constant-primer or identifier match. COPE v1.2.5 was used to merge high-quality paired reads, and clonotypes were defined as unique nucleotide sequences. Clonotypes were aligned to IMGT TRBV, TRBD and TRBJ reference segments using MiTCR v1.1. Analysis was restricted to V-J combinations with a frequency above 0.0001, which covered roughly 99% of repertoires. A TCS score was defined as the ratio of F50 (clonal expansion) to E x V (chaos), with BLOSUM62-based TCRdist applied between CDR3 peptides within each V-J. Welch's t-statistics and random forest reduced 500 to 550 V-J features to 13, which were used in a naive Bayes classifier (R e1071). Clones were called with MiXCR by TCRdb after fastp trimmed the public reads at Q25, and only in-frame beta chains were retained. Each entry merges the rows of one CDR3 protein and shows their most common DNA and genes. For this entry, the V and J calls and clone size follow TCRdb and not the study's own pipeline. In this sample the table shows under 400,000 distinct CDR3 sequences, around 14% of which occur a single time. In total, the top ten clones hold approximately 10% of the sample.

V is reduced by 0 bases and J by 8 bases, leaving a spacing of 10 bases between them. Counted from cysteine to phenylalanine, this CDR3 has 14 amino acids. CDR3 DNA only is kept here, 42 bases in frame from base 1. The germline V gene (reference sequence) supplies CDR1 LNHNV and CDR2 YYDKDF. Here the chain combines TRBV15 and TRBJ1-4; the D segment could be TRBD1, given 6 matching bases. This sequence was found in a woman in her sixties with Graves' hyperthyroidism. The sequencing input was blood. CDR3 loop: CATSRDWGAEKLFF. DNA sequence: TGTGCCACCAGCAGAGATTGGGGGGCAGAAAAACTGTTTTTT.